The 2 T cell receptor beta chains below come from one sample, sequenced in a study of cytomegalovirus exposure and HLA in healthy donors. The PCR ran on 60 Vbeta and 13 Jbeta primers. Measured with immunoSEQ multiplex PCR; TCRdb has only the in-frame clones, and not every one. The sample includes roughly 180,000 clones, approximately 81% of them seen just once. Sequencing was carried out using PBMCs. All receptors derive from a boy aged 5 to 17 in good health and CMV-seronegative.

This clone was recorded once. The chain employs TRBV2 and TRBJ2-4, with D tentatively TRBD2 (7 bases). The V and J ends lost 2 bases and 6 bases respectively, with 11 bases between them. CDR1 and CDR2 from the germline V gene are SNHLY and FYNNEI. CDR3 size: 14 residues. The CDR3 loop reads CASSENRGANIQYF. Written as DNA, the CDR3 is TGTGCCAGCAGTGAAAACCGGGGGGCAAACATTCAGTACTTC.

This chain's CDR3 is CASSPEQLKGQKQFF. The CDR3 nucleotides read TGCGCCAGCAGCCCGGAGCAGTTAAAGGGACAGAAGCAGTTCTTC. The J gene is TRBJ2-1, the V gene TRBV5-1; the match to TRBD1 covers 7 bases. CDR1 is SGHRS, CDR2 YFSETQ, per germline. This CDR3 has 15 amino acids. Losses at the gene ends were 4 bases for V and 11 bases for J; bases not matched to a gene: 15. The full variable domain, with the rest looked up from reference TRBV5-1 and TRBJ2-1, is KAGVTQTPRYLIKTRGQQVTLSCSPISGHRSVSWYQQTPGQGLQFLFEYFSETQRNKGNFPGRFSGRQFSNSRSEMNVSTLELGDSALYLCASSPEQLKGQKQFFGPGTRLTVL.